The present entry profiles one TCR beta chain with its context. This sample stems from a study of blood T cell repertoires in COVID-19. J lost 8 bases, V lost 8 bases, and 11 bases had no gene match. CDR3 size: 13 residues. Germline V lookup: CDR1 MNHEY, CDR2 SMNVEV (reference sequence). Produced via immunoSEQ multiplex PCR; TCRdb's table is partial and in-frame only. The table lists approximately 69,000 clones, 81% of them singletons, with roughly 20% in the top ten. Sample: peripheral blood. The sequence was collected from a woman in her 70s with acute or convalescent COVID-19. This chain uses TRBV27 with TRBJ1-2; 7 nucleotides match TRBD1. CDR3 sequence: CASGIATGRGYTF. Written as DNA, the CDR3 is TGTGCCAGCGGTATTGCGACAGGGAGAGGCTACACCTTC.